Below are 30 T cell receptor beta chains sequenced from a single sample in a study of OX40 agonist ivuxolimab in advanced cancers. The repertoire was sequenced with immunoSEQ multiplex PCR; TCRdb's copy has only in-frame clones and lacks some. The sample shows tens of thousands of clones, about 92% of them seen only once. The sequencing here drew on CD4+ or CD8+ T cells sorted from blood, taken in a trial of the OX40 agonist ivuxolimab. The receptor source for this set is an adult with an advanced solid tumor such as melanoma, head and neck, liver or kidney cancer.

This clone has just one count. The chain is built from TRBV4-3 and TRBJ2-7; D remains unclear. The CDR3 totals 16 residues. The V gene lost 3 bases and the J gene lost 4 bases, with 19 bases spanning the gap. The germline V gene has CDR1 LGHNA and CDR2 YSLEER. The CDR3 here is CASSHLTSTGSYEQYF. The CDR3 DNA sequence: TGCGCCAGCAGCCACCTCACCAGTACGGGTAGTTACGAGCAGTACTTC.

V gene TRBV4-1 combines with J gene TRBJ1-2; D remains ambiguous. Trimming removed 4 bases at V and 7 bases at J, with 13 bases between. The CDR3 sequence is 13 residues long. In germline, CDR1 is MGHRA, CDR2 YSYEKL. The CDR3 nucleotides are TGCGCCAGCAGCCTCGGTCAAGGGAGTGGCTACACCTTC. Protein: CASSLGQGSGYTF.

V usage is TRBV13 and J usage is TRBJ1-4, with no clear D. CDR1 is PRHDT and CDR2 is FYEKMQ in the germline V gene (reference sequence). The V and J ends lost 5 bases and 5 bases respectively, with 18 bases between them. The CDR3 length is 16 residues. Here the CDR3 reads CASSARSGNLNEKLFF. CDR3 nucleotide sequence: TGTGCCAGCAGCGCTCGATCCGGGAACTTGAATGAAAAACTGTTTTTT.

This clone was found once. The rearrangement links TRBV9 to TRBJ1-2; the match to TRBD1 covers 8 bases. V shed 3 bases, J shed 6 bases, and the junction held 7 bases outside the gene matches. Germline assignment: CDR1 SGDLS and CDR2 YYNGEE. This CDR3 has 14 amino acids. The CDR3: CASSARTGWDGYTF. Written as DNA, the CDR3 is TGTGCCAGCAGCGCCCGGACAGGGTGGGATGGCTACACCTTC.

This chain joins TRBV5-4 and TRBJ1-3; maybe TRBD1 (6 bases). Germline loops: CDR1 SGHNT, CDR2 YYREEE (reference sequence). The CDR3 sequence is 15 residues long. Deletions cut 4 bases from V and 4 bases from J, with 15 bases between. As DNA, the CDR3 is TGTGCCAGCAGCGACTTCGGGGGCCCAGGAAACACCATATATTTT. This gives the protein CASSDFGGPGNTIYF.

The J gene is TRBJ2-1, the V gene TRBV29-1; D is possibly TRBD2 (5 bases). Trimming stripped 3 bases from V and 1 base from J, with 10 bases between. Germline V lookup: CDR1 SQVTM, CDR2 ANQGSEA. The CDR3 covers 14 residues. CDR3 loop: CSVDSGESYNEQFF. CDR3 nucleotides: TGCAGCGTTGATTCTGGGGAGTCCTACAATGAGCAGTTCTTC.

The V and J genes are TRBV19 and TRBJ1-5; weak D call: TRBD1 (5 bases). V shed 6 bases and J shed 6 bases, with 15 bases lying between them. This CDR3 contains 14 residues. From germline, CDR1 is LNHDA and CDR2 SQIVND (reference sequence). CDR3 sequence (DNA): TGTGCCAGTAGACTGATTGGGGACGTTCAGCCCCAGCATTTT. It encodes CASRLIGDVQPQHF.

The rearrangement uses TRBV18 and TRBJ2-7; 8 bases line up with TRBD2. J gave up 3 bases and V 0 bases, and 1 base lay outside the gene matches. This CDR3 spans 14 amino acids. Germline CDR1 is KGHSH and CDR2 is LQKENI. The CDR3 DNA reads TGTGCCAGCTCACCACCTAGCGGGATCTACGAGCAGTACTTC. This encodes CASSPPSGIYEQYF.

The V call is TRBV28, the J call TRBJ1-2; 8 bases match TRBD1. Germline loops: CDR1 MDHEN, CDR2 SYDVKM. This CDR3 is built from 16 residues. V was clipped by 5 bases and J by 0 bases; unmatched bases: 8. The CDR3 region is CASSATGDGTNYGYTF. For the CDR3, the DNA is TGTGCCAGCAGTGCGACAGGGGATGGAACTAACTATGGCTACACCTTC.

The chain combines TRBV21-1 with TRBJ2-2; the DNA was not compared with TRBD2, the D call given in the table. TRBV21-1 is classified as a pseudogene. This CDR3 region has 15 residues. The CDR3 bases are TGTGCCAGCCTACCCCCCTTCGCGGATACCGGGGAGCTGTTTTTT. Protein sequence: CASLPPFADTGELFF.

This chain uses TRBV15 with TRBJ1-2; D not certain. Germline V gives CDR1 LNHNV, CDR2 YYDKDF (reference sequence). V gave up 6 bases and J gave up 7 bases, with 21 bases separating them. CDR3 length: 15 residues. DNA of the CDR3: TGTGCCACCAGTCCACATACGACTGAGCGGGGTGGCTACACCTTC. Residues: CATSPHTTERGGYTF. Using reference TRBV15 and TRBJ1-2 for the parts outside the CDR3, the full variable domain is DAMVIQNPRYQVTQFGKPVTLSCSQTLNHNVMYWYQQKSSQAPKLLFHYYDKDFNNEADTPDNFQSRRPNTSFCFLDIRSPGLGDTAMYLCATSPHTTERGGYTFGSGTRLTVV.

The chain has TRBV4-3 and TRBJ2-1; 9 bases align to TRBD2. In germline, CDR1 is LGHNA, CDR2 YSLEER. The CDR3 totals 17 residues. The V and J ends lost 0 bases and 4 bases, in that order; junction bases with no gene match: 7. CDR3 protein: CASSQELAGLAYNEQFF. CDR3 bases: TGCGCCAGCAGCCAAGAACTAGCGGGCTTAGCATACAATGAGCAGTTCTTC.

V is TRBV19 and J is TRBJ2-3, with D maybe TRBD2 (5 bases). The V and J ends lost 1 base and 4 bases respectively, with 12 bases between them. Germline values: CDR1 LNHDA, CDR2 SQIVND (reference sequence). The CDR3 length is 15 residues. The CDR3 coding sequence is TGTGCCAGTAGTATAGCGGGAAAAATGTCAGATACGCAGTATTTT. It specifies CASSIAGKMSDTQYF.

This chain links TRBV7-2 with TRBJ2-3; TRBD2 agrees at 14 bases. Germline lookup yields CDR1 SGHTA and CDR2 FQGNSA. Trimming at V came to 6 bases and at J to 3 bases, leaving 8 bases not matched to a gene. The CDR3 extends over 17 amino acids. CDR3 bases: TGTGCCAGCAGTCCGGGACTAGCGGGGGTTTATACAGATACGCAGTATTTT. It codes for CASSPGLAGVYTDTQYF.

V and J are TRBV28 and TRBJ1-3, with D unclear. The V gene lost 5 bases and the J gene lost 2 bases, with 13 bases spanning the gap. Germline values: CDR1 MDHEN, CDR2 SYDVKM. The CDR3 extends over 15 amino acids. The CDR3 DNA is TGTGCCAGCAGTCGGGGTGGCGGGGCTGGAAACACCATATATTTT. It yields the protein CASSRGGGAGNTIYF.

V is TRBV7-9 and J is TRBJ2-3; D ambiguous. The V end lost 5 bases, the J end lost 6 bases, and 12 bases lay between the germline ends. Germline CDR1 reads SEHNR; CDR2 reads FQNEAQ (reference sequence). This CDR3 is 13 amino acids long. The CDR3 here is CASSQPHWDTQYF. The CDR3 nucleotides are TGTGCCAGCAGCCAGCCTCACTGGGATACGCAGTATTTT.

The table lists this clone with a few counts. The V gene is TRBV4-1, the J gene TRBJ1-5; D is perhaps TRBD1 (6 bases). The CDR3 runs 13 residues. The V and J ends lost 0 bases and 7 bases respectively, with 7 bases between them. Germline V lookup: CDR1 MGHRA, CDR2 YSYEKL. The DNA for the CDR3 is TGCGCCAGCAGCCAAGAAGGGGGACAGCCCCAGCATTTT. This sequence encodes CASSQEGGQPQHF.

V and J are TRBV5-8 and TRBJ2-2, with a weak D call TRBD2 (7 bases). Trimming removed 4 bases at V and 3 bases at J, with 13 bases between. This CDR3 is built from 15 residues. Germline CDR1 is SGHTS and CDR2 is YDEGEE. This CDR3 is CASSRSGTYTGELFF. The CDR3 coding sequence is TGTGCCAGCAGCCGGAGCGGGACATACACCGGGGAGCTGTTTTTT.

The chain combines TRBV4-1 with TRBJ1-5; TRBD1 might be the D (5 bases). The germline V and J ends were trimmed by 0 bases and 4 bases, with 13 bases remaining between them. This CDR3 spans 16 amino acids. Germline V gene data show CDR1 as MGHRA and CDR2 as YSYEKL. The chain's CDR3 is CASSQDLTGPNQPQHF. DNA for the CDR3: TGCGCCAGCAGCCAAGATCTGACGGGACCTAATCAGCCCCAGCATTTT.

The chain has TRBV11-2 and TRBJ2-5, with 7 bases that match TRBD1. The V gene end was trimmed by 10 bases and the J gene end by 5 bases; junction bases not matched to a gene: 10. The germline gives CDR1 SGHAT, CDR2 FQNNGV. The length of the CDR3 is 13 residues. The CDR3 sequence is CATMTGLGETQYF. CDR3 nucleotides: TGTGCCACCATGACAGGGTTGGGGGAGACCCAGTACTTC.

This chain uses TRBV5-4 with TRBJ1-2; the D gene is possibly TRBD1 (5 bases). Germline V gene lookup returns CDR1 SGHNT and CDR2 YYREEE (reference sequence). The CDR3 extends over 15 amino acids. V was cut by 0 bases and J by 0 bases, with 9 bases left in between. The CDR3: CASSLGDSPNYGYTF. DNA of the CDR3: TGTGCCAGCAGCTTGGGTGACAGCCCTAACTATGGCTACACCTTC.

The chain recombines TRBV4-1 with TRBJ1-1; possibly TRBD1 for D (6 bases). The CDR3 contains 13 residues. Trimming took 4 bases from V and 3 from J, leaving 9 bases between them. The germline gives CDR1 MGHRA, CDR2 YSYEKL. DNA for the CDR3: TGCGCCAGCAGCCTGCCAGGGGACACTGAAGCTTTCTTT. It specifies CASSLPGDTEAFF.

The rearrangement uses TRBV13 and TRBJ2-7, with D unclear. Germline-derived CDR1 and CDR2 are PRHDT and FYEKMQ (reference sequence). Trimming left V 0 bases short and J 0 bases short, with 9 bases between. This CDR3 has 15 residues. DNA of the CDR3: TGTGCCAGCAGCTTAGGCCCGATGAGCTCCTACGAGCAGTACGTC. It specifies CASSLGPMSSYEQYV.

This chain connects TRBV29-1 to TRBJ1-4; the D gene is possibly TRBD1 (5 bases). CDR3 length: 11 residues. Germline CDR1 SQVTM, CDR2 ANQGSEA. V lost 7 bases to trimming and J lost 4 bases, with 7 bases between them. Here the CDR3 DNA reads TGCAGCGGACAGTTTAATGAAAAACTGTTTTTT. It encodes CSGQFNEKLFF.

The chain carries TRBV5-1 and TRBJ1-5; D is perhaps TRBD1 (5 bases). Germline CDR1 is SGHRS and CDR2 is YFSETQ. V shed 0 bases and J shed 6 bases, with 10 bases lying between them. The CDR3 runs 14 residues. The CDR3 sequence is CASSLGITGQPQHF. The CDR3 nucleotides are TGCGCCAGCAGCTTGGGGATCACAGGTCAGCCCCAGCATTTT.

The genes are TRBV4-3 and TRBJ2-1; 8 bases fit TRBD1. Germline V lookup: CDR1 LGHNA, CDR2 YSLEER. This CDR3 is 18 amino acids long. Trimming cost V 1 base and J 2 bases; bases outside gene matches: 10. The CDR3 DNA reads as TGCGCCAGCAGCCAAGGCGCAGGGGGCGCCACTACCTACAATGAGCAGTTCTTC. Its translation: CASSQGAGGATTYNEQFF.

The CDR3 coding sequence is TGTGCCAGCAGTTCTTCTTTGGGCTACACCTTC. It encodes CASSSSLGYTF. The gene calls are TRBV28 and TRBJ1-2; D gene ambiguous. The V gene lost 4 bases and the J gene lost 8 bases, with 8 bases spanning the gap. CDR3 size: 11 residues. CDR1 and CDR2 (germline): MDHEN, SYDVKM.

The chain links TRBV27 to TRBJ1-2, with a possible D match to TRBD1 (6 bases). The germline V gene encodes CDR1 MNHEY and CDR2 SMNVEV (reference sequence). The germline V and J ends were trimmed by 8 bases and 2 bases, with 18 bases remaining between them. The CDR3 is 15 residues long. The DNA of the CDR3 is TGTGCCAGCGGGACATTACCGATAGGGAACTATGGCTACACCTTC. This encodes CASGTLPIGNYGYTF.

The rearrangement links TRBV6-5 to TRBJ1-5, with 9 nucleotides matching TRBD1. This CDR3 is built from 15 residues. Germline V gene sequence: CDR1 MNHEY, CDR2 SVGAGI. Unmatched junction bases numbered 5, after V lost 8 bases and J lost 0 bases. The CDR3 DNA sequence: TGTGCCAGCGGCTACAGGGGGCATAGCAATCAGCCCCAGCATTTT. It translates to CASGYRGHSNQPQHF.

The V gene is TRBV7-9, the J gene TRBJ1-2; D possibly corresponds to TRBD1 (5 bases). With 5 bases removed from V and 4 bases from J, the gap between germline ends came to 17 bases. Germline V lookup: CDR1 SEHNR, CDR2 FQNEAQ (reference sequence). CDR3 length equals 15 residues. The CDR3 region is CASSPEGGGSYGYTF. For the CDR3, the DNA is TGTGCCAGCAGCCCCGAGGGTGGGGGGAGCTATGGCTACACCTTC.